Listed below are T cell receptor beta chains from one sample, sequenced in a study of CD8+ T cells in alopecia areata. Clones were read by immunoSEQ multiplex PCR, and TCRdb kept only the in-frame ones, dropping some. There are approximately 160,000 clones in the sample; 50% to 65% occur only once, and approximately 14% lies in the top ten. The sequencing here drew on CD4+ T cells sorted from blood, taken at week 24, from a patient treated with tofacitinib. The origin of the receptors is a human donor with alopecia areata. Each CDR3 is given with its conserved first and last residue. D genes are given only for firm matches. Size values are once, few and many counts, or a class for expanded clones, and some rows have none.

J: TRBJ1-1
V: TRBV5-1
size: .
D: .
CDR3: CASSPSVGGNTEAFF
DNA: TGCGCCAGCAGCCCGAGTGTCGGGGGGAACACTGAAGCTTTCTTT

J: TRBJ1-4
V: TRBV23-1
size: .
D: .
CDR3: CASRPSHRVGTNEKLFF
DNA: TGCGCCAGCAGGCCGTCGCACAGGGTTGGAACTAATGAAAAACTGTTTTTT

J: TRBJ2-5
V: TRBV11-2
size: .
D: .
CDR3: CASSLESGRETQYF
DNA: TGTGCCAGCAGCTTAGAGAGTGGCCGGGAGACCCAGTACTTC

J: TRBJ2-3
V: TRBV28
size: .
D: .
CDR3: CASSLFGAGLTDTQYF
DNA: TGTGCCAGCAGTTTATTCGGGGCAGGGTTAACAGATACGCAGTATTTT

J: TRBJ2-7
V: TRBV15
size: .
D: .
CDR3: CATSRDIAKGYEQYF
DNA: TGTGCCACCAGCAGAGATATCGCCAAGGGATACGAGCAGTACTTC

J: TRBJ1-5
V: TRBV23-1
size: .
D: .
CDR3: CASSLQCGTQPQHF
DNA: TGCGCCAGCAGTCTCCAGTGCGGCACTCAGCCCCAGCATTTT

J: TRBJ1-5
V: TRBV29-1
size: .
D: .
CDR3: CSVGGLSGDQPQHF
DNA: TGCAGCGTTGGCGGTCTTTCTGGTGACCAGCCCCAGCATTTT

J: TRBJ2-7
V: TRBV29-1
size: .
D: .
CDR3: CSVEGKGTYEQYF
DNA: TGCAGCGTTGAAGGCAAGGGAACCTACGAGCAGTACTTC

J: TRBJ2-5
V: TRBV5-1
size: few
D: .
CDR3: CASSQNNQGGGETQYF
DNA: TGCGCCAGCAGTCAGAATAACCAGGGGGGCGGAGAGACCCAGTACTTC

J: TRBJ2-7
V: TRBV5-1
size: .
D: TRBD2
CDR3: CASSLNQGLAGEQYF
DNA: TGCGCCAGCAGCCTCAACCAGGGACTAGCGGGGGAGCAGTACTTC

J: TRBJ1-5
V: TRBV10-3
size: .
D: TRBD1
CDR3: CAISPDRSNQPQHF
DNA: TGTGCCATCAGCCCGGACAGGAGCAATCAGCCCCAGCATTTT

J: TRBJ2-6
V: TRBV5-1
size: .
D: .
CDR3: CASSLFSSSGANVLTF
DNA: TGCGCCAGCAGCTTGTTCAGTAGCTCTGGGGCCAACGTCCTGACTTTC

J: TRBJ2-3
V: TRBV6-5
size: .
D: .
CDR3: CASRRGVSADTQYF
DNA: TGTGCCAGCCGACGAGGGGTTTCAGCAGATACGCAGTATTTT

J: TRBJ2-7
V: TRBV27
size: few
D: TRBD1
CDR3: CASSPYGQGKQEQYF
DNA: TGTGCCAGCAGTCCCTACGGACAGGGAAAACAGGAGCAGTACTTC

J: TRBJ1-1
V: TRBV6-5
size: .
D: .
CDR3: CASSYRGGTEAFF
DNA: TGTGCCAGCAGTTATAGGGGGGGCACTGAAGCTTTCTTT

J: TRBJ2-3
V: TRBV30
size: .
D: .
CDR3: CAWSVLRLDTQYF
DNA: TGTGCCTGGAGTGTACTCAGGTTAGATACGCAGTATTTT

J: TRBJ2-7
V: TRBV5-1
size: .
D: TRBD1
CDR3: CASSSGTGSYEQYF
DNA: TGCGCCAGCAGCTCCGGGACAGGGAGCTACGAGCAGTACTTC

J: TRBJ1-1
V: TRBV30
size: once
D: .
CDR3: CAWGRKRGTEAFF
DNA: TGTGCCTGGGGTAGAAAAAGGGGGACTGAAGCTTTCTTT

J: TRBJ2-5
V: TRBV5-1
size: .
D: TRBD2
CDR3: CASSWGTSLETQYF
DNA: TGCGCCAGCAGCTGGGGGACTAGTCTTGAGACCCAGTACTTC

J: TRBJ1-2
V: TRBV6-5
size: .
D: TRBD1
CDR3: CASSYGAGGGYTF
DNA: TGTGCCAGCAGTTACGGGGCAGGGGGTGGCTACACCTTC

J: TRBJ2-4
V: TRBV5-1
size: few
D: TRBD1
CDR3: CASSLTGENIQYF
DNA: TGCGCCAGCAGCTTGACAGGGGAAAACATTCAGTACTTC

J: TRBJ2-1
V: TRBV29-1
size: .
D: .
CDR3: CSVAGIGLLSTNEQFF
DNA: TGCAGCGTTGCGGGCATAGGTCTCCTCTCCACCAATGAGCAGTTCTTC

J: TRBJ1-2
V: TRBV2
size: .
D: TRBD1
CDR3: CASSADRADYGYTF
DNA: TGTGCCAGCAGCGCGGACAGGGCAGACTATGGCTACACCTTC

J: TRBJ2-7
V: TRBV15
size: .
D: TRBD1
CDR3: CATSTGQGYEQYF
DNA: TGTGCCACCAGCACTGGACAGGGCTACGAGCAGTACTTC

J: TRBJ1-1
V: TRBV5-6
size: .
D: .
CDR3: CASSLVIRQNTEAFF
DNA: TGTGCCAGCAGCTTGGTAATCAGACAGAACACTGAAGCTTTCTTT

J: TRBJ1-1
V: TRBV19
size: .
D: .
CDR3: CASSIDFPILNTEAFF
DNA: TGTGCCAGTAGTATAGATTTTCCCATTTTGAACACTGAAGCTTTCTTT

J: TRBJ1-5
V: TRBV29-1
size: .
D: TRBD1
CDR3: CSVAGTDNQPQHF
DNA: TGCAGCGTTGCCGGGACAGACAATCAGCCCCAGCATTTT

J: TRBJ1-5
V: TRBV2
size: .
D: .
CDR3: CASSARGPQHF
DNA: TGTGCCAGCAGTGCTCGAGGGCCCCAGCATTTT

J: TRBJ2-1
V: TRBV12-5
size: .
D: TRBD2
CDR3: CASGLPTSGSSYNEQFF
DNA: TGTGCTAGTGGTTTGCCTACTAGCGGGAGCTCCTACAATGAGCAGTTCTTC

J: TRBJ2-3
V: TRBV5-1
size: .
D: TRBD2
CDR3: CASSLIAGVVDTQYF
DNA: TGCGCCAGCAGCTTGATAGCGGGGGTGGTAGATACGCAGTATTTT

J: TRBJ1-2
V: TRBV25-1
size: .
D: .
CDR3: CASSVANYGYTF
DNA: TGTGCCAGCAGTGTGGCCAACTATGGCTACACCTTC

J: TRBJ1-1
V: TRBV29-1
size: .
D: .
CDR3: CSVEGRRLEAFF
DNA: TGCAGCGTTGAGGGCCGCCGGTTAGAAGCTTTCTTT

J: TRBJ2-3
V: TRBV5-4
size: .
D: .
CDR3: CASSLTRASQYF
DNA: TGTGCCAGCAGCTTGACCCGAGCATCGCAGTATTTT

J: TRBJ2-3
V: TRBV14
size: .
D: .
CDR3: CASSPRGGGGSGTDTQYF
DNA: TGTGCCAGCAGCCCCCGCGGCGGTGGAGGTAGCGGCACAGATACGCAGTATTTT

J: TRBJ2-7
V: TRBV6-5
size: .
D: TRBD1
CDR3: CASSSGTGANEQYF
DNA: TGTGCCAGCAGTTCCGGGACAGGGGCCAACGAGCAGTACTTC

J: TRBJ2-7
V: TRBV29-1
size: .
D: .
CDR3: CSVDGVYEQYF
DNA: TGCTCGGTGGATGGGGTCTACGAGCAGTACTTC

J: TRBJ1-2
V: TRBV29-1
size: .
D: TRBD1
CDR3: CSVGDRQSYGYTF
DNA: TGCAGCGTAGGGGACAGGCAGAGCTATGGCTACACCTTC

J: TRBJ2-7
V: TRBV20-1
size: .
D: TRBD1
CDR3: CSAMDRYEQYF
DNA: TGCAGTGCCATGGACAGGTACGAGCAGTACTTC

J: TRBJ2-5
V: TRBV20-1
size: .
D: .
CDR3: CSAPRRETQYF
DNA: TGCAGTGCTCCTCGCAGAGAGACCCAGTACTTC

J: TRBJ2-2
V: TRBV5-1
size: few
D: .
CDR3: CASSGGQNTGELFF
DNA: TGCGCCAGCAGCGGTGGACAGAACACCGGGGAGCTGTTTTTT

J: TRBJ1-1
V: TRBV30
size: .
D: .
CDR3: CAWRERGRAEAFF
DNA: TGTGCCTGGAGAGAACGGGGACGGGCTGAAGCTTTCTTT

J: TRBJ1-4
V: TRBV29-1
size: .
D: TRBD1
CDR3: CSVEAGGTNEKLFF
DNA: TGCAGCGTTGAAGCAGGGGGCACTAATGAAAAACTGTTTTTT

J: TRBJ1-1
V: TRBV29-1
size: few
D: TRBD1
CDR3: CSVEVGTARTEAFF
DNA: TGCAGCGTTGAAGTTGGGACAGCCCGTACTGAAGCTTTCTTT

J: TRBJ1-1
V: TRBV9
size: .
D: .
CDR3: CASSVVGSNTEAFF
DNA: TGTGCCAGCAGCGTAGTGGGTTCGAACACTGAAGCTTTCTTT

J: TRBJ2-5
V: TRBV4-2
size: .
D: .
CDR3: CASSQDSPGLLRPETQYF
DNA: TGTGCCAGCAGCCAAGACTCTCCGGGACTCCTCAGACCAGAGACCCAGTACTTC